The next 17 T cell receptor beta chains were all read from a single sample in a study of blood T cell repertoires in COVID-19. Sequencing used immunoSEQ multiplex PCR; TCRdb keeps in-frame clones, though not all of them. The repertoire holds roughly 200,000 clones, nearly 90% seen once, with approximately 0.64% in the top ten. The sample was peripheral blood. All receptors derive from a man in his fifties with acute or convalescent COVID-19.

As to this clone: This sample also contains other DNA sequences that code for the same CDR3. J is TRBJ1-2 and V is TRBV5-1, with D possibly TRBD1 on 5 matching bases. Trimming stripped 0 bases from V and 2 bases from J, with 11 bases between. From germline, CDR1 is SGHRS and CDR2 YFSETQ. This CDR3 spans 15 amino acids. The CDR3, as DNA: TGCGCCAGCAGCTTGGGGGCGGGGGGGAACTATGGCTACACCTTC. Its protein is CASSLGAGGNYGYTF.

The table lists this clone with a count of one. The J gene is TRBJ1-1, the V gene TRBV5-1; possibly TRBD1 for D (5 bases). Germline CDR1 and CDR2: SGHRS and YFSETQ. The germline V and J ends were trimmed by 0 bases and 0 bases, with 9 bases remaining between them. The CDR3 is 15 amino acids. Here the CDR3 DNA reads TGCGCCAGCAGCTTGGAAGGCAGGGTGAACACTGAAGCTTTCTTT. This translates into CASSLEGRVNTEAFF. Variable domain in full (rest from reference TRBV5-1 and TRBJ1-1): KAGVTQTPRYLIKTRGQQVTLSCSPISGHRSVSWYQQTPGQGLQFLFEYFSETQRNKGNFPGRFSGRQFSNSRSEMNVSTLELGDSALYLCASSLEGRVNTEAFFGQGTRLTVV.

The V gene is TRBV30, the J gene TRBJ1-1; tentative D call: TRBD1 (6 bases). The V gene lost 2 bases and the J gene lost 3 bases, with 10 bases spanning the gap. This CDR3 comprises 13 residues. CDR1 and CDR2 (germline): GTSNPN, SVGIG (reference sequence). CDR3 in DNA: TGTGCCTGGAGTAAACAGGGCCACACTGAAGCTTTCTTT. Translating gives CAWSKQGHTEAFF.

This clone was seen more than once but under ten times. CDR3 nucleotide sequence: TGTGCCTGGAGGAGCAGGGGGTTCGGGGAGCTGTTTTTT. It codes for CAWRSRGFGELFF. The rearrangement uses TRBV30 and TRBJ2-2, with TRBD1 matching 7 bases. The V gene's germline CDR1 is GTSNPN and CDR2 SVGIG (reference sequence). V lost 3 bases to trimming and J lost 7 bases; unmatched junction nucleotides: 5. This CDR3 contains 13 residues.

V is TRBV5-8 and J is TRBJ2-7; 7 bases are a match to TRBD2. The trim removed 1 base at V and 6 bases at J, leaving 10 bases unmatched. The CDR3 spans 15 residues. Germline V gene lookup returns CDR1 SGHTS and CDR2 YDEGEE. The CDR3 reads CASSLWEGAPGEQYF. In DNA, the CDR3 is TGTGCCAGCAGCTTGTGGGAGGGAGCCCCAGGCGAGCAGTACTTC.

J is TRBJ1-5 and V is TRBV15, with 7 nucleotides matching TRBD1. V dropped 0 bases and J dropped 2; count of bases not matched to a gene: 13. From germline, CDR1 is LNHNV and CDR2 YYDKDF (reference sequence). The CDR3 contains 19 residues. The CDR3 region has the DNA TGTGCCACCAGCAGAGATAGAGGAAACCGCGACAGGGGCAATCAGCCCCAGCATTTT. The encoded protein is CATSRDRGNRDRGNQPQHF.

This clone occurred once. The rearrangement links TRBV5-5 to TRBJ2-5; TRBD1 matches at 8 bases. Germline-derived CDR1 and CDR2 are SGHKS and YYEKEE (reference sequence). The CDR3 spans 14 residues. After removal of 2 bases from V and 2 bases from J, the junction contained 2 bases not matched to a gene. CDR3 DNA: TGTGCCAGCAGCTTCAGGGACAGGCAAGAGACCCAGTACTTC. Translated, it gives CASSFRDRQETQYF.

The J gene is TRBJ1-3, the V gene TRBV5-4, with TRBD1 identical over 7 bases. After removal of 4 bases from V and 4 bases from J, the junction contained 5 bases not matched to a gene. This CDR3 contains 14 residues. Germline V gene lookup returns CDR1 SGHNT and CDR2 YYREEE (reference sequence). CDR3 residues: CASSRTGEGNTIYF. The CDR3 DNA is TGTGCCAGCAGCAGAACAGGGGAGGGAAACACCATATATTTT.

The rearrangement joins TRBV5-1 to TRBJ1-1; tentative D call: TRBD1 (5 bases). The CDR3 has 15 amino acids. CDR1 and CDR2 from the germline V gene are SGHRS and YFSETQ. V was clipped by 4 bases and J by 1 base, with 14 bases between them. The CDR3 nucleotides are TGCGCCAGCAGCCCCAACCCGGGGGAGAACACTGAAGCTTTCTTT. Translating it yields CASSPNPGENTEAFF.

In nucleotides, the CDR3 is TGTGCCAGCACCTCGGGACTAGCGGGTGACAATGAGCAGTTCTTC. Translation gives CASTSGLAGDNEQFF. The chain joins TRBV6-5 to TRBJ2-1; 12 bases fit TRBD2. Germline V lookup: CDR1 MNHEY, CDR2 SVGAGI. This CDR3 is 15 amino acids long. V lost 7 bases to trimming and J lost 5 bases; unmatched junction nucleotides: 6.

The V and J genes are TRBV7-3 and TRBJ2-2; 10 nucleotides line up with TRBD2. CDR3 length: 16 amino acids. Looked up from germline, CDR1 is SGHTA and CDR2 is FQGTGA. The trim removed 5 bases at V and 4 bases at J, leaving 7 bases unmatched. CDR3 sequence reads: CASSAALAGATGELFF. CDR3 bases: TGTGCCAGCAGCGCCGCCCTAGCGGGAGCCACCGGGGAGCTGTTTTTT.

Written as DNA, the CDR3 is TGTGCCTGGACCCCCGGACAGCCAGGTTCACCCCTCCACTTT. This encodes CAWTPGQPGSPLHF. The chain has TRBV30 and TRBJ1-6; TRBD1 is a possible D gene (6 bases). The CDR3 covers 14 residues. Trimming stripped 4 bases from V and 9 bases from J, with 16 bases between. CDR1 GTSNPN and CDR2 SVGIG come from the germline V gene (reference sequence).

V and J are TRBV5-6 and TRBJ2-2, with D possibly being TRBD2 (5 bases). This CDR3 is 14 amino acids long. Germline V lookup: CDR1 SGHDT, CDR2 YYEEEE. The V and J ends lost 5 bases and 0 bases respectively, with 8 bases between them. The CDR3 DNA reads TGTGCCAGCAGACTAGGGTCGAACACCGGGGAGCTGTTTTTT. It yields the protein CASRLGSNTGELFF.

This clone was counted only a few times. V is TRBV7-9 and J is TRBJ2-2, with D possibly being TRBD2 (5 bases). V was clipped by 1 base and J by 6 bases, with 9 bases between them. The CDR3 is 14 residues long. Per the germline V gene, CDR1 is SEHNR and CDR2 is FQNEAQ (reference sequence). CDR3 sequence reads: CASSLVAGAGELFF. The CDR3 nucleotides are TGTGCCAGCAGCTTAGTAGCCGGGGCCGGGGAGCTGTTTTTT.

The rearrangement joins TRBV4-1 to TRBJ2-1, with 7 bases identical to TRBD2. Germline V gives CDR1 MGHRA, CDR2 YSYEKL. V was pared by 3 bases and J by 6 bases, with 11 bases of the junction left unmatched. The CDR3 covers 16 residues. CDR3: CASSQPGTTRGNEQFF. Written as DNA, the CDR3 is TGCGCCAGCAGCCAGCCCGGGACTACAAGGGGCAATGAGCAGTTCTTC.

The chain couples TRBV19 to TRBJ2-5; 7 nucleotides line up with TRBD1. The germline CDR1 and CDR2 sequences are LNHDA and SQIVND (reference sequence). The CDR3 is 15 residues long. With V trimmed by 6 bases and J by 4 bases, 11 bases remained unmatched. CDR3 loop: CASRARTGSGETQYF. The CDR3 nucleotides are TGTGCCAGTAGAGCCCGGACAGGCTCAGGAGAGACCCAGTACTTC.

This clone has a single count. The CDR3 nucleotides read TGTGCCAGCAGCCGGGGGGAGGGGCACTACAATGAGCAGTTCTTC. This codes for CASSRGEGHYNEQFF. The chain joins TRBV7-2 to TRBJ2-1; 7 bases match TRBD2. This CDR3 has 15 residues. V dropped 5 bases and J dropped 3; count of bases not matched to a gene: 7. In germline, CDR1 is SGHTA, CDR2 FQGNSA.